This TCR beta chain came from a study of T cells expressing NK-cell markers. Overall study context: The authors sequenced eight donors, of whom seven were HCMV-seropositive and one was seronegative.

The study, taken as a whole, reports: For four donors, these clonotypes were likewise the leading ones in the CD3+CD56-NKG2C+ fraction. Dominant NKG2C+ clonotypes made up about 1.0-7.5% of CD8+ T cells in a handful of donors.

Beta-chain TCR cDNA was generated via 5'RACE template switching with UMIs. From its re-call of the 5' RACE reads, TCRdb lists each CDR3 protein once, without DNA. This sample contains more than 250,000 distinct CDR3 sequences. In the case of this clonotype: Its antigen is undetermined.

This CDR3 spans 11 amino acids. Germline V lookup: CDR1 MNHEY, CDR2 SMNVEV (reference sequence). Sequenced input: blood T cells: a sorted CD56 or NKG2C T cell subset, CD4+ or CD8+ T cells, or bulk PBMC T cells (not recorded which). The sequence was collected from a man between 18 and 35 years old in good health. This chain joins TRBV27 and TRBJ2-3. CDR3 loop: CAARVGDTQYF.